Listed below are T cell receptor beta chains from one sample, sequenced in a study of T cells in Graves' hyperthyroidism and ophthalmopathy. TCRdb processed the multiplex PCR reads anew with MiXCR; each CDR3 protein has one entry. The data contain 650,000 to 850,000 distinct CDR3 sequences, approximately 19% of them seen just once; the ten biggest clones take up roughly 17%. Sequencing was done on a sample of blood. Every receptor here comes from a woman in her forties or fifties with Graves' hyperthyroidism that later progressed to Graves' ophthalmopathy. Both conserved end residues are part of each CDR3. Fields, in order: clone size, V gene, CDR3 protein. Part of the rows lack a size; the others show once, few, many or a class for expanded clones.

many	TRBV7-8	CASSLEGRAYNEQFF
many	TRBV5-1	CASSWGAGSYEQYF
.	TRBV27	CATRGALDDEAFF
.	TRBV6-1	CASREDRANIQYF
.	TRBV6-1	CASSDDGQGPYTF
many	TRBV5-1	CASSGGPPNSGANVLTF
.	TRBV25-1	CASSRKGVEAFF
.	TRBV12-3/TRBV12-4	CASSELQGGQPQHF
many	TRBV2	CASSGNPRTPTNQPQHF
few	TRBV3-1	CASSRGMGNSPLHF
many	TRBV30	CAWSSLRAVPTYEQYF
.	TRBV27	CASSLSAGFRISNTEAFF
few	TRBV7-9	CASSDPAVGYYEQYF
.	TRBV4-1	CASSHIGPGNTEAFF
few	TRBV5-4	CASSRYFGATGELFF
many	TRBV30	CAWSGAGHGIWTQHF
.	TRBV12-3/TRBV12-4	CASSLTRPGELFF
.	TRBV7-9	CASTGQGGNRPQHF
.	TRBV6-1	CASQKPLAGGGQETQYF
medium-sized	TRBV11-3	CASSYGTDARETQYF
few	TRBV19	CASSGIRQIRSNEQFF
few	TRBV20-1	CSAGGRSNEQFF
few	TRBV29-1	CSVIDRAMNTEAFF
.	TRBV12-3/TRBV12-4	CASSPTGERAGELFF
many	TRBV20-1	CSARAPDGGVYGYTF
many	TRBV27	CASSLSATGLSYEQYF
.	TRBV19	CASSILPGQGPYEQYF
many	TRBV5-1	CASSGNWGDTEAFF
.	TRBV5-1	CASSSGRGGTTEQYF
many	TRBV20-1	CSARVGTEAFF
.	TRBV6-2/TRBV6-3	CASSLKAEQFF
many	TRBV12-3/TRBV12-4	CASSLGAGNSYEQYF
.	TRBV20-1	CSARVGDKASTDTQYF
few	TRBV7-8	CASSLETWTGGSYNEQFF
many	TRBV12-3/TRBV12-4	CASSLVTGGTGELFF
few	TRBV10-1	CASSPGPGAMYEQFF
many	TRBV11-3	CASSLGQRGGLSYNEQFF
many	TRBV2	CASGRTVDYGYTF
many	TRBV3-1	CASSQVQMDQPQHF
many	TRBV9	CASSVGSGFYEKLFF
.	TRBV3-1	CASGQPTSGGYNEQFF
.	TRBV20-1	CSAKTGSGAYNEQYF
.	TRBV20-1	CSAAGGRNSPLHF